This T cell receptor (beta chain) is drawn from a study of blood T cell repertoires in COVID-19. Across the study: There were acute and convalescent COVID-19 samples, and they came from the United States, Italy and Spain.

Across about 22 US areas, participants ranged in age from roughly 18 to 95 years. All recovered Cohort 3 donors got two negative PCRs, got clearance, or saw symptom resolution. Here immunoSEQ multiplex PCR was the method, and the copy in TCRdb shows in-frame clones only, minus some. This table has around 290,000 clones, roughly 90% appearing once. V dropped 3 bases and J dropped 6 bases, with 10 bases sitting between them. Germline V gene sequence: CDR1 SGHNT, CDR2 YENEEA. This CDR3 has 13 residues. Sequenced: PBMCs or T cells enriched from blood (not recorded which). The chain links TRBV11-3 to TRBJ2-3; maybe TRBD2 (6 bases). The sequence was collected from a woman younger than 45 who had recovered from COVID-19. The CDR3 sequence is CASSFGEVDTQYF. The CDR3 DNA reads TGTGCCAGCAGCTTTGGGGAGGTGGATACGCAGTATTTT.